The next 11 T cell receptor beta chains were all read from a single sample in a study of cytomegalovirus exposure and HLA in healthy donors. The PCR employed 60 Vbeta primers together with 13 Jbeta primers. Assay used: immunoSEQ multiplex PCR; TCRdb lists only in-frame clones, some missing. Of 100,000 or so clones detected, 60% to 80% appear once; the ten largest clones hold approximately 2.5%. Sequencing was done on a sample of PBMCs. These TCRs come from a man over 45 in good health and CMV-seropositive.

CDR3 in DNA: TGCGCCAGCAGCCAAGATGTTGGGGCAGGAGCTTTCTTT. Translating it yields CASSQDVGAGAFF. The rearrangement joins TRBV4-1 to TRBJ1-1; D might be TRBD1 (5 bases). Looked up from germline, CDR1 is MGHRA and CDR2 is YSYEKL. This CDR3 has 13 amino acids. The V end lost 0 bases, the J end lost 10 bases, and 12 bases lay between the germline ends.

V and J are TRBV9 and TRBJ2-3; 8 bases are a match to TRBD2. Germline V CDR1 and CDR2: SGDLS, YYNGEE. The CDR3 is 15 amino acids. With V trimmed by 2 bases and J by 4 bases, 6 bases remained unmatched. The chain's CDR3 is CASSVSAGGPDTQYF. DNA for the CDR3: TGTGCCAGCAGCGTTAGCGCGGGAGGACCAGATACGCAGTATTTT.

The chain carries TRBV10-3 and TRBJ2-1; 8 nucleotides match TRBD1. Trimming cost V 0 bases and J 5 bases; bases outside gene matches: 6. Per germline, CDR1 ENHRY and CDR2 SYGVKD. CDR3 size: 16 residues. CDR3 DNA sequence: TGTGCCATCAGTGAGTCGGCGACAGGGGCAAACAATGAGCAGTTCTTC. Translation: CAISESATGANNEQFF.

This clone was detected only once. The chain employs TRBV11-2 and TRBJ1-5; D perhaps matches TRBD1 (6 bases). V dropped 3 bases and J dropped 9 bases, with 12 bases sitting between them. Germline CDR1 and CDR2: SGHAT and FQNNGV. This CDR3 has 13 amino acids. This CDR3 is CASSFWGGAPQHF. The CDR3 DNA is TGTGCCAGCAGCTTTTGGGGGGGGGCGCCCCAGCATTTT.

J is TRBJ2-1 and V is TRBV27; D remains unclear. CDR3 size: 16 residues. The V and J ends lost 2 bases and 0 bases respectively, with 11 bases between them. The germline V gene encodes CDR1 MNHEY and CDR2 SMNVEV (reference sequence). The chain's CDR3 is CASSLTAYSSYNEQFF. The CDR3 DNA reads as TGTGCCAGCAGTTTAACGGCTTACAGCTCCTACAATGAGCAGTTCTTC.

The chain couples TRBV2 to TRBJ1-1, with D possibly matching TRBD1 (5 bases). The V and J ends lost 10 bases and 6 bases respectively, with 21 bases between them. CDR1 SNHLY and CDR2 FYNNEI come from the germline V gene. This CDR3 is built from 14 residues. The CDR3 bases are TGTGCCACCCGGGGGAGGTTCCGAGAGGCTGAAGCTTTCTTT. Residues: CATRGRFREAEAFF.

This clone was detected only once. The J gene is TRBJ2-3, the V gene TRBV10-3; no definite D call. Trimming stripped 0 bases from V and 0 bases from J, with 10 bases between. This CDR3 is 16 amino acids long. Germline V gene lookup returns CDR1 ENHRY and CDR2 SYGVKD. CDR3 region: CAISESLAGSTDTQYF. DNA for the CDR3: TGTGCCATCAGTGAGTCGTTGGCAGGTAGCACAGATACGCAGTATTTT.

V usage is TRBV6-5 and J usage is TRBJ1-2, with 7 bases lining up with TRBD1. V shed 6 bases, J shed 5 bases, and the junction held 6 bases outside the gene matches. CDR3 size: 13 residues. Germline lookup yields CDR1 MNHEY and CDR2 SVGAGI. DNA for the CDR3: TGTGCCAGCAGCCGAGGGACAGTTTATGGCTACACCTTC. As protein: CASSRGTVYGYTF.

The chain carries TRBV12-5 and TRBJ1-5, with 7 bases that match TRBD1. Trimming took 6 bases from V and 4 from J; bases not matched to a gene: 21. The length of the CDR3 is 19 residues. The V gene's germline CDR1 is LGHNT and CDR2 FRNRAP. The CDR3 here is CASGGDETGFNFGNQPQHF. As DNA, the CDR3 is TGTGCTAGTGGCGGTGATGAGACAGGGTTTAATTTCGGGAATCAGCCCCAGCATTTT. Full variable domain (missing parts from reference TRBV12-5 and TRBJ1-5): DARVTQTPRHKVTEMGQEVTMRCQPILGHNTVFWYRQTMMQGLELLAYFRNRAPLDDSGMPKDRFSAEMPDATLATLKIQPSEPRDSAVYFCASGGDETGFNFGNQPQHFGDGTRLSIL.

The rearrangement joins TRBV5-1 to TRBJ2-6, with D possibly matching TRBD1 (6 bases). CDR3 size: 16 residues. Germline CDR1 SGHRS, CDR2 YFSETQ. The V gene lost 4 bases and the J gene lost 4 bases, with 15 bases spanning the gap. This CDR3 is CASSTDPGAGANVLTF. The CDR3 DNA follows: TGCGCCAGCAGCACGGACCCAGGGGCCGGGGCCAACGTCCTGACTTTC.

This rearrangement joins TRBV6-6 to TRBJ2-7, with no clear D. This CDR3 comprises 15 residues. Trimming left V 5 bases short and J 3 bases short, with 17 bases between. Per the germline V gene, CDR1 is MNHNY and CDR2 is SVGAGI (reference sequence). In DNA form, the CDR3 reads TGTGCCAGCAGTCCACGAGAGGCAGTCCTCTACGAGCAGTACTTC. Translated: CASSPREAVLYEQYF.